The text below deals with one TCR beta chain. The read is 3 residues too short to cover the CDR3 end, so that end is filled in from the germline J gene. Only in-frame clones appear in the TCRdb table, and some are missing; sequencing was by immunoSEQ multiplex PCR. Its table records 18,000 or so clones. This entry is derived from a study of T cells in women clearing cervical HPV infection. Deletions cut 7 bases from V and 4 bases from J, with 17 bases between. The CDR3 is made up of 14 amino acids. Per the germline V gene, CDR1 is SGHRS and CDR2 is YFSETQ. What was sequenced was blood buffy coat. The chain combines TRBV5-1 with TRBJ1-1; D possibly corresponds to TRBD1 (5 bases). This clonotype was sampled from a woman between 18 and 70 years old with a cervical HPV16 infection that either progressed to CIN3+ or cleared (not recorded which). The CDR3 bases that were read are TGCGCCAGCGAGCAGGTGTGGGGCGTCACTGAA. This encodes CASEQVWGVTE. The entire CDR3 is CASEQVWGVTEAFF.